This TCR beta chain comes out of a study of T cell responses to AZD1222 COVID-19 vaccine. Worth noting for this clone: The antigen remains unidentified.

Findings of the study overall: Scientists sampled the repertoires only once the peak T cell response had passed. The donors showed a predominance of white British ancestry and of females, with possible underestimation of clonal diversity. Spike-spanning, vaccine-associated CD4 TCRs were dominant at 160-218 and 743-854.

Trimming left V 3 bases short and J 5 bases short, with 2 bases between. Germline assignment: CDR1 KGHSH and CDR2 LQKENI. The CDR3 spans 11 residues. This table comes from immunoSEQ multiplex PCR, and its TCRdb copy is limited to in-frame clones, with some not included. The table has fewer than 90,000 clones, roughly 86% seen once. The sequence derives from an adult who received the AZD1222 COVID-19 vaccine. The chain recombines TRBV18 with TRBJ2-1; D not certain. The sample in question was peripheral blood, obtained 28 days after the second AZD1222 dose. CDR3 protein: CASSPHNEQFF. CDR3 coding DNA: TGTGCCAGCTCACCCCACAATGAGCAGTTCTTC. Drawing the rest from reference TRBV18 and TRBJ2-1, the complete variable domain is NAGVMQNPRHLVRRRGQEARLRCSPMKGHSHVYWYRQLPEEGLKFMVYLQKENIIDESGMPKERFSAEFPKEGPSILRIQQVVRGDSAAYFCASSPHNEQFFGPGTRLTVL.